The source of this T cell receptor beta chain is a study of blood T cell repertoires in COVID-19. This clone came up a few times. V dropped 1 base and J dropped 0 bases, with 16 bases sitting between them. CDR3 length: 18 residues. The germline V gene has CDR1 MDHEN and CDR2 SYDVKM. The method was immunoSEQ multiplex PCR; TCRdb's version includes in-frame clones alone and lacks a portion of them. The profile covers 360,000 or so clones, with approximately 91% appearing a single time and approximately 1% taken by the ten largest. Recruits, aged 18 to 89 years, lived in approximately 26 US areas. The chain employs TRBV28 and TRBJ1-5; no clear D. This receptor was obtained from a woman aged 30 to 39 who had been exposed to COVID-19. Sequenced input: PBMCs or T cells enriched from blood (not recorded which). As DNA, the CDR3 is TGTGCCAGCAGTTTATTTGAGATTTCGAGCGATAGCAATCAGCCCCAGCATTTT. This codes for CASSLFEISSDSNQPQHF.